Listed below are T cell receptor beta chains from one sample, sequenced in a study of shared clonotypes between healthy human individuals. TCRdb's copy holds only in-frame clones and misses some; the assay was immunoSEQ multiplex PCR. The table has some 1 million clones, more than 60% seen once. The sequencing sample was made of memory CD4+ T cells sorted from blood. Receptor source: a man between 18 and 35 years old in good health. The CDR3 runs from the conserved cysteine through the conserved F or W. The D gene is left open where the match is weak. Clone size, where shown, is once, few, many, or a class for clones that have expanded.

v_gene: TRBV6-6; j_gene: TRBJ2-7; abundance: NA; d_gene: NA; CDR3aa: CASSRSQGYEQYF; CDR3nt: TGTGCCAGCAGTCGATCTCAGGGCTACGAGCAGTACTTC
v_gene: TRBV19; j_gene: TRBJ2-7; abundance: NA; d_gene: TRBD1; CDR3aa: CASRGTDQGLEQYF; CDR3nt: TGTGCCAGTAGGGGGACAGACCAGGGCCTCGAGCAGTACTTC
v_gene: TRBV10-3; j_gene: TRBJ2-7; abundance: NA; d_gene: NA; CDR3aa: CAISELRGTYEQYF; CDR3nt: TGTGCCATCAGTGAGCTCAGGGGCACCTACGAGCAGTACTTC
v_gene: TRBV2; j_gene: TRBJ1-6; abundance: NA; d_gene: NA; CDR3aa: CASSEAIQRNSPLHF; CDR3nt: TGTGCCAGCAGTGAAGCCATCCAGAGAAATTCACCCCTCCACTTT
v_gene: TRBV7-6; j_gene: TRBJ2-5; abundance: NA; d_gene: NA; CDR3aa: CASSLGSPPQETQYF; CDR3nt: TGTGCCAGCAGCTTAGGAAGCCCTCCTCAAGAGACCCAGTACTTC
v_gene: TRBV10-2; j_gene: TRBJ1-5; abundance: NA; d_gene: NA; CDR3aa: CASKAQGDQPQHF; CDR3nt: TGCGCCAGCAAGGCGCAGGGCGATCAGCCCCAGCATTTT
v_gene: TRBV5-1; j_gene: TRBJ1-4; abundance: NA; d_gene: NA; CDR3aa: CASRPAPTNEKLFF; CDR3nt: TGCGCCAGCAGACCAGCACCAACTAATGAAAAACTGTTTTTT
v_gene: TRBV19; j_gene: TRBJ1-5; abundance: NA; d_gene: NA; CDR3aa: CASNRGYSNQPQHF; CDR3nt: TGTGCCAGTAACCGGGGGTATAGCAATCAGCCCCAGCATTTT
v_gene: TRBV6-6; j_gene: TRBJ2-7; abundance: NA; d_gene: TRBD1; CDR3aa: CASSYLGTASYEQYF; CDR3nt: TGTGCCAGCAGTTACTTGGGGACAGCCTCCTACGAGCAGTACTTC
v_gene: TRBV30; j_gene: TRBJ1-2; abundance: few; d_gene: TRBD1; CDR3aa: CAWTYRGNLPGYTF; CDR3nt: TGTGCCTGGACCTACAGGGGAAACTTGCCCGGCTACACCTTC
v_gene: TRBV27; j_gene: TRBJ1-2; abundance: NA; d_gene: NA; CDR3aa: CASSLQGSQGGYTF; CDR3nt: TGTGCCAGCAGTTTACAGGGTTCCCAGGGGGGCTACACCTTC
v_gene: TRBV29-1; j_gene: TRBJ2-5; abundance: NA; d_gene: NA; CDR3aa: CSAAGTSETQYF; CDR3nt: TGCAGCGCAGCCGGGACATCGGAGACCCAGTACTTC
v_gene: TRBV27; j_gene: TRBJ1-2; abundance: NA; d_gene: TRBD1; CDR3aa: CASSHKKTPGTGGNGYTF; CDR3nt: TGTGCCAGCAGTCATAAAAAGACTCCCGGGACAGGGGGGAATGGCTACACCTTC
v_gene: TRBV5-1; j_gene: TRBJ2-2; abundance: once; d_gene: NA; CDR3aa: CASRTSSSPGELFF; CDR3nt: TGCGCCAGCAGAACCTCTAGCAGCCCCGGGGAGCTGTTTTTT
v_gene: TRBV18; j_gene: TRBJ2-1; abundance: NA; d_gene: NA; CDR3aa: CASSPPGGRSYNEQFF; CDR3nt: TGTGCCAGCTCACCCCCCGGGGGACGGTCCTACAATGAGCAGTTCTTC
v_gene: TRBV6-5; j_gene: TRBJ2-7; abundance: NA; d_gene: TRBD2; CDR3aa: CASSGGRANEQYF; CDR3nt: TGTGCCAGCAGTGGTGGGAGGGCCAACGAGCAGTACTTC
v_gene: TRBV19; j_gene: TRBJ2-3; abundance: once; d_gene: TRBD1; CDR3aa: CASSPNPGQGSPDTQYF; CDR3nt: TGTGCCAGTAGTCCCAATCCGGGACAGGGAAGCCCAGATACGCAGTATTTT
v_gene: TRBV7-2; j_gene: TRBJ2-7; abundance: few; d_gene: TRBD2; CDR3aa: CASSLSRGLAGMDEQYF; CDR3nt: TGTGCCAGCAGCTTATCCCGGGGACTAGCGGGTATGGACGAGCAGTACTTC
v_gene: TRBV5-1; j_gene: TRBJ2-5; abundance: NA; d_gene: TRBD2; CDR3aa: CASSLVASGGETQYF; CDR3nt: TGCGCCAGCAGCTTGGTGGCTAGCGGGGGAGAGACCCAGTACTTC
v_gene: TRBV6-1; j_gene: TRBJ1-4; abundance: NA; d_gene: TRBD1; CDR3aa: CASSEDRGATNEKLFF; CDR3nt: TGTGCCAGCAGTGAAGACAGGGGTGCCACTAATGAAAAACTGTTTTTT
v_gene: TRBV6-5; j_gene: TRBJ2-2; abundance: few; d_gene: NA; CDR3aa: CASRLEGRGELFF; CDR3nt: TGTGCCAGCAGACTTGAGGGGCGCGGGGAGCTGTTTTTT
v_gene: TRBV28; j_gene: TRBJ1-4; abundance: NA; d_gene: TRBD1; CDR3aa: CASRTGGLNEKLFF; CDR3nt: TGTGCCAGTAGGACAGGGGGCCTGAATGAAAAACTGTTTTTT
v_gene: TRBV5-1; j_gene: TRBJ2-2; abundance: many; d_gene: TRBD2; CDR3aa: CASSLSKLAGVSKELFF; CDR3nt: TGCGCCAGCAGCTTGTCGAAACTAGCGGGGGTGTCCAAAGAGCTGTTTTTT
v_gene: TRBV5-1; j_gene: TRBJ1-1; abundance: NA; d_gene: NA; CDR3aa: CASSSDRWAEAFF; CDR3nt: TGCGCCAGCAGCTCGGACAGATGGGCTGAAGCTTTCTTT
v_gene: TRBV30; j_gene: TRBJ1-3; abundance: few; d_gene: TRBD1; CDR3aa: CAWSLGQAGGNTIYF; CDR3nt: TGTGCCTGGAGTTTGGGACAGGCCGGTGGAAACACCATATATTTT
v_gene: TRBV25-1; j_gene: TRBJ2-7; abundance: NA; d_gene: TRBD1; CDR3aa: CASTGAGQGSYEQYF; CDR3nt: TGTGCCAGCACGGGGGCGGGACAGGGGTCCTACGAGCAGTACTTC
v_gene: TRBV7-9; j_gene: TRBJ2-1; abundance: NA; d_gene: TRBD2; CDR3aa: CASSASGGGGSEQFF; CDR3nt: TGTGCCAGCAGCGCTAGCGGGGGGGGCGGTAGTGAGCAGTTCTTC
v_gene: TRBV5-1; j_gene: TRBJ2-2; abundance: NA; d_gene: TRBD1; CDR3aa: CASSRDRANTGELFF; CDR3nt: TGCGCCAGCAGCCGGGACAGGGCGAACACCGGGGAGCTGTTTTTT
v_gene: TRBV5-6; j_gene: TRBJ2-1; abundance: once; d_gene: TRBD1; CDR3aa: CASSLTGGSYNEQFF; CDR3nt: TGTGCCAGCAGCTTGACAGGGGGCTCCTACAATGAGCAGTTCTTC
v_gene: TRBV12-5; j_gene: TRBJ2-3; abundance: NA; d_gene: NA; CDR3aa: CATFLGGTDTQYF; CDR3nt: TGTGCTACCTTTCTGGGGGGAACAGATACGCAGTATTTT
v_gene: TRBV29-1; j_gene: TRBJ2-2; abundance: NA; d_gene: TRBD1; CDR3aa: CSATRTGPTGELFF; CDR3nt: TGCAGCGCGACCAGGACAGGGCCCACCGGGGAGCTGTTTTTT
v_gene: TRBV11-3; j_gene: TRBJ2-3; abundance: NA; d_gene: NA; CDR3aa: CASSSGAQSTDTQYF; CDR3nt: TGTGCCAGCAGCTCGGGAGCGCAAAGCACAGATACGCAGTATTTT
v_gene: TRBV6-1; j_gene: TRBJ1-3; abundance: NA; d_gene: NA; CDR3aa: CASSRPLGNTIYF; CDR3nt: TGTGCCAGCAGTAGACCCCTCGGAAACACCATATATTTT
v_gene: TRBV23-1; j_gene: TRBJ1-4; abundance: NA; d_gene: NA; CDR3aa: CASSQSTSRGEKLFF; CDR3nt: TGCGCCAGCAGTCAATCGACCTCAAGGGGTGAAAAACTGTTTTTT
v_gene: TRBV28; j_gene: TRBJ2-7; abundance: NA; d_gene: TRBD1; CDR3aa: CASSPGDRAYEQYF; CDR3nt: TGTGCCAGCAGTCCCGGGGACAGAGCCTACGAGCAGTACTTC
v_gene: TRBV6-6; j_gene: TRBJ1-6; abundance: NA; d_gene: TRBD1; CDR3aa: CASRLTGQAVSPLHF; CDR3nt: TGTGCCAGCAGACTCACCGGACAGGCGGTATCACCCCTCCACTTT
v_gene: TRBV28; j_gene: TRBJ2-7; abundance: NA; d_gene: NA; CDR3aa: CASSLGGTEKQYF; CDR3nt: TGTGCCAGCAGTTTAGGGGGGACGGAGAAGCAGTACTTC
v_gene: TRBV28; j_gene: TRBJ1-2; abundance: NA; d_gene: NA; CDR3aa: CASSPGYTNYGYTF; CDR3nt: TGTGCCAGCAGCCCCGGATACACTAACTATGGCTACACCTTC
v_gene: TRBV4-3; j_gene: TRBJ1-4; abundance: NA; d_gene: NA; CDR3aa: CASSQDPRVANEKLFF; CDR3nt: TGCGCCAGCAGCCAAGATCCCAGGGTCGCTAATGAAAAACTGTTTTTT
v_gene: TRBV2; j_gene: TRBJ1-2; abundance: NA; d_gene: NA; CDR3aa: CASSVDSTYGYTF; CDR3nt: TGTGCCAGCAGTGTCGACAGCACCTATGGCTACACCTTC
v_gene: TRBV12-5; j_gene: TRBJ2-1; abundance: many; d_gene: TRBD1; CDR3aa: CASGLDRGEQFF; CDR3nt: TGTGCTAGTGGACTAGACAGGGGTGAGCAGTTCTTC
v_gene: TRBV6-1; j_gene: TRBJ2-7; abundance: NA; d_gene: TRBD1; CDR3aa: CASRAGGNEQYF; CDR3nt: TGTGCCAGCAGGGCAGGGGGTAACGAGCAGTACTTC
v_gene: TRBV2; j_gene: TRBJ1-4; abundance: NA; d_gene: NA; CDR3aa: CASSRKATNEKLFF; CDR3nt: TGTGCCAGCAGTAGGAAGGCAACTAATGAAAAACTGTTTTTT
v_gene: TRBV19; j_gene: TRBJ1-1; abundance: few; d_gene: NA; CDR3aa: CASSIEGGGNTEAFF; CDR3nt: TGTGCCAGTAGTATAGAAGGGGGTGGGAACACTGAAGCTTTCTTT
v_gene: TRBV15; j_gene: TRBJ1-4; abundance: NA; d_gene: TRBD1; CDR3aa: CATSRDLDRGEKLFF; CDR3nt: TGTGCCACCAGCAGAGATTTGGACAGGGGGGAAAAACTGTTTTTT
v_gene: TRBV28; j_gene: TRBJ2-5; abundance: NA; d_gene: NA; CDR3aa: CASTTKGTQYF; CDR3nt: TGTGCCAGCACGACGAAGGGGACCCAGTACTTC
v_gene: TRBV28; j_gene: TRBJ1-1; abundance: NA; d_gene: TRBD1; CDR3aa: CASSLQGGTEAFF; CDR3nt: TGTGCCAGCAGTCTACAGGGGGGGACTGAAGCTTTCTTT
v_gene: TRBV10-3; j_gene: TRBJ2-7; abundance: NA; d_gene: NA; CDR3aa: CAIRADSSYEQYF; CDR3nt: TGTGCCATCAGGGCTGACAGTTCCTACGAGCAGTACTTC
v_gene: TRBV4-1; j_gene: TRBJ2-2; abundance: NA; d_gene: TRBD2; CDR3aa: CASSPGTSGGNTGELFF; CDR3nt: TGCGCCAGCAGCCCTGGGACTAGCGGGGGGAACACCGGGGAGCTGTTTTTT
v_gene: TRBV18; j_gene: TRBJ2-3; abundance: NA; d_gene: TRBD2; CDR3aa: CASSPLASGGFADTQYF; CDR3nt: TGTGCCAGCTCACCCCTGGCTAGCGGGGGGTTCGCAGATACGCAGTATTTT
v_gene: TRBV11-2; j_gene: TRBJ1-1; abundance: NA; d_gene: NA; CDR3aa: CASSQTTANTEAFF; CDR3nt: TGTGCCAGCAGCCAAACGACAGCTAACACTGAAGCTTTCTTT
v_gene: TRBV11-2; j_gene: TRBJ1-2; abundance: few; d_gene: TRBD1; CDR3aa: CASSQTMTGDGYTF; CDR3nt: TGTGCCAGCAGCCAAACGATGACAGGGGATGGCTACACCTTC
v_gene: TRBV28; j_gene: TRBJ1-5; abundance: NA; d_gene: NA; CDR3aa: CASSFGSKNQPQHF; CDR3nt: TGTGCCAGCAGTTTCGGCTCAAAGAATCAGCCCCAGCATTTT